One and the same sample provided the 15 T cell receptor beta chains below, sequenced in a study of blood T cell repertoires in COVID-19 (dated by TCRdb to the early 2020s). The library was generated by the immunoSEQ multiplex PCR assay. TCRdb's version of the immuneACCESS table is confined to in-frame rearrangements and falls short of the full clone set. An unresolved V gene accounts for under half of the shortfall where checked; the remainder is of unknown origin. The sample table contains about 220,000 clones; only one count was recorded for roughly nine tenths of them. Of the sample, about 2% is held by the ten largest clones. The specimen was peripheral blood. The receptors come from a man in his forties with active or convalescent COVID-19.

This chain links TRBV7-9 with TRBJ2-2; D perhaps matches TRBD1 (5 bases). Germline V gene lookup returns CDR1 SEHNR and CDR2 FQNEAQ (reference sequence). The CDR3 covers 14 residues. V was shortened by 5 bases and J by 1 base, with 8 bases between the two germline ends. CDR3: CASSPTGNTGELFF. The CDR3 DNA reads TGTGCCAGCAGCCCTACAGGGAACACCGGGGAGCTGTTTTTT.

The chain combines TRBV10-2 with TRBJ2-7, with 9 nucleotides matching TRBD1. The CDR3 runs 15 residues. Germline values: CDR1 WSHSY, CDR2 SAAADI. Trimming cost V 7 bases and J 3 bases; bases outside gene matches: 10. The CDR3 DNA is TGCGCCAGCACCTTGGCCGGGACAGGGTTCTACGAGCAGTACTTC. It codes for CASTLAGTGFYEQYF.

Of note for this clone: The junction departs from germline at one end; a sequencing error may be responsible. The rearrangement links TRBV7-9 to TRBJ1-6; maybe TRBD1 (6 bases). This CDR3 has 14 amino acids. Germline assignment: CDR1 SEHNR and CDR2 FQNEAQ (reference sequence). The CDR3 nucleotides read TGTGCCAGCACCTTACAGGGTCTTAATTCACCCCTCCACTTT. Amino acids: CASTLQGLNSPLHF.

The rearrangement uses TRBV20-1 and TRBJ2-5, with D possibly being TRBD1 (7 bases). Germline CDR1 and CDR2: DFQATT and SNEGSKA (reference sequence). Deletions cut 3 bases from V and 5 bases from J, with 19 bases between. This CDR3 comprises 15 residues. CDR3 in amino acids: CSASPRQGGRETQYF. CDR3 DNA: TGCAGTGCTAGTCCCAGACAGGGAGGAAGGGAGACCCAGTACTTC.

The V gene is TRBV4-2, the J gene TRBJ2-2; 11 bases agree with TRBD1. Germline CDR1 and CDR2: LGHNA and YNFKEQ. The CDR3 spans 17 residues. V lost 4 bases, J lost 2 bases, and 6 bases stayed unmatched. As DNA, the CDR3 is TGTGCCAGCAGCCCCCCCGGACAGGGGGCTAACACCGGGGAGCTGTTTTTT. It yields the protein CASSPPGQGANTGELFF.

The gene calls are TRBV6-5 and TRBJ1-1; D is uncertain. With 0 bases removed from V and 6 bases from J, the gap between germline ends came to 8 bases. The CDR3 loop spans 13 amino acids. Germline assignment: CDR1 MNHEY and CDR2 SVGAGI. As DNA, the CDR3 is TGTGCCAGCAGTTACTCAGCTCTGTCTGAAGCTTTCTTT. This encodes CASSYSALSEAFF.

V is TRBV5-6 and J is TRBJ2-7, with D hard to call. Germline CDR1 SGHDT, CDR2 YYEEEE. The CDR3 contains 15 residues. The V end was cut by 4 bases, the J end by 3 bases, with 17 bases between. The CDR3 bases are TGTGCCAGCAGCCCCGGTGTTAATGATTTCTACGAGCAGTACTTC. Its protein product is CASSPGVNDFYEQYF.

The rearrangement joins TRBV2 to TRBJ1-2; TRBD1 matches at 7 bases. V lost 6 bases to trimming and J lost 7 bases; unmatched junction nucleotides: 8. Germline V gives CDR1 SNHLY, CDR2 FYNNEI. This CDR3 region has 13 residues. The CDR3 loop reads CASSREGASGYTF. The CDR3 bases are TGTGCCAGCAGCCGGGAGGGGGCATCTGGCTACACCTTC.

The CDR3 region has the DNA TGCGCCAGCAGCCAAGTCTTGTCCAGGGCCCATGGCTACACCTTC. This encodes CASSQVLSRAHGYTF. V usage is TRBV4-1 and J usage is TRBJ1-2, with D perhaps TRBD1 (5 bases). Germline V gene sequence: CDR1 MGHRA, CDR2 YSYEKL. Trimming took 1 base from V and 6 from J, leaving 15 bases between them. This CDR3 is 15 amino acids long.

This chain uses TRBV5-1 with TRBJ2-7; 10 bases match TRBD1. This CDR3 has 16 residues. After removal of 4 bases from V and 5 bases from J, the junction contained 12 bases not matched to a gene. CDR1 is SGHRS, CDR2 YFSETQ, per germline. The CDR3 DNA reads as TGCGCCAGCAGCCCCGGGGCGGGACAGGGGACCCACGAGCAGTACTTC. Protein product: CASSPGAGQGTHEQYF.

This sequence joins TRBV19 and TRBJ1-5; 9 positions agree with TRBD1. The CDR3 is 15 residues long. The V and J ends lost 2 bases and 5 bases, in that order; junction bases with no gene match: 4. Germline CDR1 and CDR2: LNHDA and SQIVND (reference sequence). CDR3 sequence reads: CASSILGQGDQPQHF. The CDR3 DNA follows: TGTGCCAGTAGTATACTGGGACAGGGAGATCAGCCCCAGCATTTT. Combining the CDR3 with reference TRBV19 and TRBJ1-5 gives the whole variable domain DGGITQSPKYLFRKEGQNVTLSCEQNLNHDAMYWYRQDPGQGLRLIYYSQIVNDFQKGDIAEGYSVSREKKESFPLTVTSAQKNPTAFYLCASSILGQGDQPQHFGDGTRLSIL.

The chain links TRBV27 to TRBJ2-1; TRBD1 aligns across 7 bases. The CDR3 is 14 amino acids. CDR1 and CDR2 from the germline V gene are MNHEY and SMNVEV (reference sequence). Trimming took 7 bases from V and 4 from J; bases not matched to a gene: 7. CDR3 nucleotide sequence: TGTGCCAGCACCTCGGACAGGTCTTACAATGAGCAGTTCTTC. Encoded protein: CASTSDRSYNEQFF.

This clone occurred a few times. The rearrangement uses TRBV4-1 and TRBJ1-6, with 8 positions matching TRBD1. The germline CDR1 and CDR2 sequences are MGHRA and YSYEKL. Trimming at V came to 5 bases and at J to 1 base, leaving 10 bases not matched to a gene. The CDR3 contains 18 residues. For the CDR3, the DNA is TGCGCCAGCAGCTTTCGGACAGGGCGATTGTCCTATAATTCACCCCTCCACTTT. Translated: CASSFRTGRLSYNSPLHF.

The rearrangement links TRBV7-7 to TRBJ1-2, with 7 bases fitting TRBD1. This CDR3 has 14 amino acids. Trimming cost V 4 bases and J 8 bases; bases outside gene matches: 10. CDR1 and CDR2 from the germline V gene are SSHAT and FNYEAQ (reference sequence). CDR3 amino acids: CASSSKTGKGGYTF. CDR3 in DNA: TGTGCCAGCAGCTCCAAGACAGGGAAAGGGGGCTACACCTTC.

This clone has a single count. This chain links TRBV6-6 with TRBJ2-3; no reliable D call. This CDR3 has 12 residues. Trimming left V 4 bases short and J 3 bases short, with 5 bases between. The germline V gene encodes CDR1 MNHNY and CDR2 SVGAGI (reference sequence). The DNA for the CDR3 is TGTGCCAGCAGTTCGCAGACAGATACGCAGTATTTT. Translation gives CASSSQTDTQYF.